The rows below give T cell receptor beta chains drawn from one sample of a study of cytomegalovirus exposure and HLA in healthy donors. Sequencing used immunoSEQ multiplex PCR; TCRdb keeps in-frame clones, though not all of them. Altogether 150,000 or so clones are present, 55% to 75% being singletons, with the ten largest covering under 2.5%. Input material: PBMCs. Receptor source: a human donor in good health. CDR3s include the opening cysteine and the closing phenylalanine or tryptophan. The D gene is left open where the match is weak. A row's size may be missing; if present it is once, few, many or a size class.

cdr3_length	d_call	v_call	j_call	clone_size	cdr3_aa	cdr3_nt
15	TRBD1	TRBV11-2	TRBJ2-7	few	CASSRTIQGADEQYF	TGTGCCAGCAGCCGCACAATCCAGGGGGCGGACGAGCAGTACTTC
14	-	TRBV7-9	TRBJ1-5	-	CASSDDMGTQPQHF	TGTGCCAGCAGCGATGACATGGGTACTCAGCCCCAGCATTTT
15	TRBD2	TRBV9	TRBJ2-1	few	CASSVVSGGFGEQFF	TGTGCCAGCAGCGTAGTAAGCGGGGGGTTTGGTGAGCAGTTCTTC
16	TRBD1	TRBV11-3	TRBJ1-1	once	CASSPHRGQAWTEAFF	TGTGCCAGCAGCCCTCATCGAGGACAGGCTTGGACTGAAGCTTTCTTT
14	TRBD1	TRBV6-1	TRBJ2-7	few	CASSELGQGFEQYF	TGTGCCAGCAGCGAACTTGGACAGGGCTTCGAGCAGTACTTC
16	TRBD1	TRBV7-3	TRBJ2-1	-	CASSSTGQGPYNEQFF	TGTGCCAGCAGCTCGACGGGACAGGGCCCCTACAATGAGCAGTTCTTC
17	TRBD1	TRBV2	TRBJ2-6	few	CASSVVTGGAGANVLTF	TGTGCCAGCAGTGTAGTCACAGGGGGCGCTGGGGCCAACGTCCTGACTTTC
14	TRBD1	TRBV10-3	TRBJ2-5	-	CAISGQTGQETQYF	TGTGCCATCAGTGGCCAGACAGGGCAAGAGACCCAGTACTTC
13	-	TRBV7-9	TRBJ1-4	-	CASSPRGSEKLFF	TGTGCCAGCAGCCCCCGCGGGAGTGAAAAACTGTTTTTT
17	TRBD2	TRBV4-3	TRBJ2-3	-	CASSQGVGSGGAFTQYF	TGCGCCAGCAGCCAGGGAGTTGGTAGCGGGGGGGCCTTTACGCAGTATTTT
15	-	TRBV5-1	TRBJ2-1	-	CASSLTGYGTNEQFF	TGCGCCAGCAGCCTTACAGGGTATGGCACCAATGAGCAGTTCTTC
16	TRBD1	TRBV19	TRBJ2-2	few	CASSVSGTGRTGELFF	TGTGCCAGTAGTGTCTCCGGGACAGGGCGTACCGGGGAGCTGTTTTTT
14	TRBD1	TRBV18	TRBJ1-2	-	CASEKSGTDYGYTF	TGTGCCAGCGAAAAATCCGGGACAGACTATGGCTACACCTTC
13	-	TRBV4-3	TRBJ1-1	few	CASSQELAGEAFF	TGCGCCAGCAGCCAAGAGTTGGCAGGCGAAGCTTTCTTT